These T cell receptor beta chains were read from a single sample in a study of CD8+ T cells in alopecia areata. Here immunoSEQ multiplex PCR was the method, and the copy in TCRdb shows in-frame clones only, minus some. The top ten hold 5.7% of the sample, which has more than 95,000 clones, about 59% seen once. The specimen was CD4+ T cells sorted from blood, collected at week 4, from a patient treated with tofacitinib. The receptor set was obtained from a human donor with alopecia areata. The CDR3 runs from the conserved cysteine through the conserved F or W. D genes are given only for firm matches. Size values are once, few and many counts, or a class for expanded clones, and some rows have none.

.	TRBV27	.	TRBJ1-5	TGTGCCAGCAGTTTAAAAGCTGGCAGCACGGGCAATCAGCCCCAGCATTTT	CASSLKAGSTGNQPQHF
.	TRBV9	TRBD1	TRBJ1-6	TGTGCCAGCAGCTCCCTTGAGCGGACAGGGGGTTCACCCCTCCACTTT	CASSSLERTGGSPLHF
.	TRBV10-3	TRBD1	TRBJ2-5	TGTGCCATCAGCAAAGGGACAGGGGGCGCCGAGACCCAGTACTTC	CAISKGTGGAETQYF
.	TRBV7-9	.	TRBJ1-6	TGTGCCAGCAGCTTAGGAGGGGGGGTTCACAATTCACCCCTCCACTTT	CASSLGGGVHNSPLHF
.	TRBV27	TRBD1	TRBJ2-5	TGTGCCAGCAGTTTAACCCGACAGGGCAGAGCGAAAGAGACCCAGTACTTC	CASSLTRQGRAKETQYF
.	TRBV18	.	TRBJ2-7	TGTGCCAGCTCACCGGACTACGAGCAGTACTTC	CASSPDYEQYF
few	TRBV5-4	.	TRBJ2-3	TGTGCCAGCAGCCTGAGCACAGATACGCAGTATTTT	CASSLSTDTQYF
once	TRBV5-4	.	TRBJ1-2	TGTGCCAGCAGCTTGCCCGGTAACTATGGCTACACCTTC	CASSLPGNYGYTF
once	TRBV4-3	.	TRBJ2-2	TGCGCCAGCAGCTCGGAGGGGTTTCCCAACACCGGGGAGCTGTTTTTT	CASSSEGFPNTGELFF
few	TRBV20-1	.	TRBJ2-3	TGCAGTGCTAGAACAGATACGCAGTATTTT	CSARTDTQYF
.	TRBV19	TRBD1	TRBJ1-6	TGTGCCAGCAACGGACAGGGGGATTCACCCCTCCACTTT	CASNGQGDSPLHF
once	TRBV5-1	TRBD1	TRBJ2-5	TGCGCCAGCAGCCTTGGGACAGCTAAGGAGACCCAGTACTTC	CASSLGTAKETQYF
.	TRBV7-9	.	TRBJ1-1	TGTGCCAGCAGCTTAGTGAACGGGGAAGCTTTCTTT	CASSLVNGEAFF
.	TRBV10-3	.	TRBJ2-5	TGTGCCATCAGTGAGGTTCAAGAGACCCAGTACTTC	CAISEVQETQYF
.	TRBV4-2	.	TRBJ2-5	TGTGCCAGCGATCAGTACGGGACTACAGGGCGAGAGACCCAGTACTTC	CASDQYGTTGRETQYF
.	TRBV5-1	.	TRBJ1-6	TGCGCCAGCAGCCTACCGGGCCCCAGGAAGGTTAATTCACCCCTCCACTTT	CASSLPGPRKVNSPLHF
.	TRBV4-1	TRBD1	TRBJ1-2	TGCGCCAGCAGCCCCCGATCCGATACAGGGGCTGTGCGCGCTAACTATGGCTACACCTTC	CASSPRSDTGAVRANYGYTF
few	TRBV7-2	.	TRBJ2-7	TGTGCCAGCAGCTTAGGCAGAGTGTCCTACGAGCAGTACTTC	CASSLGRVSYEQYF
.	TRBV2	.	TRBJ1-5	TGTGCCAGCAGTCAGGAGGCACAGGGAGGCAATCAGCCCCAGCATTTT	CASSQEAQGGNQPQHF
.	TRBV2	.	TRBJ2-5	TGTGCCAGCAGGGAGCAAGAGACCCAGTACTTC	CASREQETQYF
few	TRBV6-1	.	TRBJ2-6	TGTGCCAGCAGTGAAATGGGGCTGATCAACGTCCTGACTTTC	CASSEMGLINVLTF
.	TRBV6-5	.	TRBJ1-1	TGTGCCAGCATAGGGAACACTGAAGCTTTCTTT	CASIGNTEAFF
.	TRBV6-5	.	TRBJ2-5	TGTGCCAGCAGTTACGGCCAAGGTTTGGAGACCCAGTACTTC	CASSYGQGLETQYF
.	TRBV30	.	TRBJ2-1	TGTGCCTGGAGTGCGGTCGAGCAGTTCTTC	CAWSAVEQFF
.	TRBV29-1	.	TRBJ1-4	TGCAGCGGAAGGGAGGGGGGTGAAAAACTGTTTTTT	CSGREGGEKLFF
.	TRBV30	.	TRBJ2-5	TGTGCCTGGAGTGTCGAGGGAGAGACCCAGTACTTC	CAWSVEGETQYF
.	TRBV27	.	TRBJ2-3	TGTGCCAGCACAGCCCCAGGGTTGGAGCGGTCCGCCCGGCGGTATTTT	CASTAPGLERSARRYF